The source of this TCR beta chain is a study of graft-versus-host responses after intestinal transplantation (dated by TCRdb to 2020 to 2023). Notes on the research overall: The transplants that recipients got were multivisceral, liver-intestinal, or isolated intestinal. All recipients received anti-thymocyte globulin induction followed by maintenance tacrolimus and steroids for around 3 years. After intestinal transplantation, graft-versus-host and host-versus-graft alloreactive T cell clones were followed in the graft, circulation and bone marrow using bulk TCR-beta CDR3 sequencing. To identify alloreactive clones, pre-transplant mixed lymphocyte reaction products were sequenced and then compared with unstimulated pre-transplant donor and recipient T cells. A cohort of around 25 intestinal transplant recipients, including one retransplant, was enrolled, and 3 patients lacking pretransplant specimens were excluded. A peak of at least 4% donor T cells among recipient peripheral blood mononuclear cells was the definition used for donor T cell macrochimerism. Samples from a few later patients were sequenced in-house on an Illumina MiSeq with MiXCR processing rather than by the commercial service. Results the study describes overall, beyond this receptor: GvH clones turned up in recipient bone marrow, with some appearing earlier in ileal mucosa or blood, a pattern consistent with an intestinal mucosal origin. High GvH to HvG T cell clonal ratios were observed in the allografts of patients with donor T cell macrochimerism. The conclusions were limited by the relatively low number and heterogeneity of the intestinal transplant patients. Early after transplant, declines in HvG clones were associated with peak levels of circulating GvH clones.

The sample's time point label, decoded: cells obtained before transplantation from donor or recipient. CD3+CD4+ and CD3+CD8+ populations were FACS-sorted from unstimulated pre-transplant donor and recipient cells taken from spleen or lymph nodes. The library was made by the immunoSEQ multiplex PCR assay. For most patients, genomic DNA was isolated with the Qiagen DNeasy Blood and Tissue Kit and shipped frozen to Adaptive Biotechnologies for TCR sequencing. For most patients, high-throughput TCR-beta CDR3 sequencing of genomic DNA was performed by Adaptive Biotechnologies. Processing in the source paper ran as follows. Adaptive's ImmunoSEQ software was the source of the TCR sequencing data for fewer than 20 patients, while a few other patients were processed with MiXCR and VDJtools. To correct CD4 versus CD8 sorting errors, any sequence found in both subsets at a frequency ratio below 5:1 was removed. CDR3 nucleotide sequences shared between donor and recipient were removed because the origin of such sequences could not be assigned. To be classed as alloreactive, a clone needed at least 2-fold expansion over unstimulated cells and a minimum CFSE-low frequency of 0.002% (template counts) or 0.001% (read counts). A clone was considered mappable if detected in the sequenced pre-transplant spleen, lymph node, or MLR CFSE-low populations of the donor or recipient. Cumulative frequency of alloreactive clones was calculated as a percentage of all sequences weighted by copy number. TCRdb stores this immuneACCESS table with in-frame sequences only. Part of the clones is absent; in the studies checked, under half of the shortfall reflects unresolved V genes, and no reason is known for the rest. Clonal size and the V and J genes are those of that table, whereas D and trimming came from the DNA. Counted in this sample were some 100,000 clones; around 90% of them appeared once. The ten largest clones represent approximately 0.07% of the sample.

V is shortened by 1 base, J by 6 bases, and the region joining them spans 7 bases. The germline V gene yields SGHNT for CDR1 and YENEEA for CDR2. The CDR3 covers 13 residues, taking in both the cysteine and the phenylalanine. Only CDR3 DNA is held: 39 bases, read in frame from base 1. A word on this clone: The antigen it recognizes is unknown. Base qualities are not recorded, but no much larger clone differs from it by a single base.

The sample in question was unstimulated CD8+ T cells sorted from spleen or lymph node cells, obtained before transplant. The V and J genes are TRBV11-3 and TRBJ2-1, with an unclear D gene assignment. This TCR came from a human donor who was the organ donor for an intestinal transplant. The nucleotide sequence reads as follows: TGTGCCAGCAGCTTAGGACTTTTCAATGAGCAGTTCTTC. It translates to CASSLGLFNEQFF.